This TCR beta chain was documented in a study of blood T cell repertoires in COVID-19. Study-wide context: The samples span acute and convalescent COVID-19 from the United States, Italy and Spain. Nucleic acid was either cDNA or gDNA, and it came from T cells, B-cell-depleted T cells, or PBMCs.

The count of this clone is one. Clones were read by immunoSEQ multiplex PCR, and TCRdb kept only the in-frame ones, dropping some. Of 540,000 or so clones listed, roughly 91% are singletons. Seattle researchers signed up patients amid active infection and tracked them longitudinally. The sequenced sample consisted of peripheral blood. This receptor was obtained from a woman aged 45-60 years with COVID-19, enrolled during active disease.

The DNA for the CDR3 is TGTGCCAGCAGCTTATTGGCAGGGAACACTGAAGCTTTCTTT. Its protein is CASSLLAGNTEAFF. The V gene is TRBV7-2, the J gene TRBJ1-1; D not certain. The CDR3 loop spans 14 amino acids. The V gene lost 2 bases and the J gene lost 1 base, with 8 bases spanning the gap. The germline gives CDR1 SGHTA, CDR2 FQGNSA. The variable domain in full, completed from reference TRBV7-2 and TRBJ1-1, reads GAGVSQSPSNKVTEKGKDVELRCDPISGHTALYWYRQSLGQGLEFLIYFQGNSAPDKSGLPSDRFSAERTGGSVSTLTIQRTQQEDSAVYLCASSLLAGNTEAFFGQGTRLTVV.